The 27 T cell receptor beta chains given below trace back to one sample, sequenced in a study of metastatic and nonmetastatic thyroid tumors. Thyroid surgery had not been preceded by any treatment in any patient. TCRdb re-processed the PCR reads through MiXCR. The sample contains tens of thousands of clones, about 12% of which appear only once. Specimen: blood. The receptors originated from a female donor with papillary thyroid cancer or a benign thyroid nodule (not recorded which). Some clones in this sample may be carry-over from other donors' samples.

This clone was seen repeatedly, ten times or more. The V gene is TRBV20-1, the J gene TRBJ1-1; perhaps TRBD1 as D (6 bases). The germline V gene encodes CDR1 DFQATT and CDR2 SNEGSKA (reference sequence). V lost 6 bases and J 1 base, leaving 18 bases between the germline ends. The CDR3 length is 15 residues. The CDR3 nucleotides are TGCAGTGCCCCTCCCCCGGGACACTGGAACACTGAAGCTTTCTTT. This translates into CSAPPPGHWNTEAFF.

This clone was seen ten or more times. This chain uses TRBV9 with TRBJ2-3; 10 bases line up with TRBD2. The CDR3 is 16 residues long. V was pared by 3 bases and J by 2 bases, with 6 bases of the junction left unmatched. Germline-derived CDR1 and CDR2 are SGDLS and YYNGEE. CDR3 in amino acids: CASSAGLAEITDTQYF. CDR3 in DNA: TGTGCCAGCAGCGCTGGACTAGCGGAAATCACAGATACGCAGTATTTT.

This clone was seen at least ten times. V and J are TRBV4-2 and TRBJ2-1; TRBD2 matches at 8 bases. The V and J ends lost 3 bases and 7 bases, in that order; junction bases with no gene match: 14. CDR3 length: 17 amino acids. Germline V gene lookup returns CDR1 LGHNA and CDR2 YNFKEQ. As DNA, the CDR3 is TGTGCCAGCAGCCACTCTAACATTCCGGGAGGGGCGAATGAGCAGTTCTTC. Translated: CASSHSNIPGGANEQFF.

This clone was seen at least ten times. This chain connects TRBV15 to TRBJ2-5; weak D call: TRBD2 (6 bases). V was shortened by 1 base and J by 2 bases, with 8 bases between the two germline ends. Germline assignment: CDR1 LNHNV and CDR2 YYDKDF (reference sequence). CDR3 length equals 14 residues. The CDR3 is CATSRGGLQETQYF. The CDR3 DNA follows: TGTGCCACCAGCAGAGGGGGACTTCAAGAGACCCAGTACTTC.

Ten or more counts support this clone. This chain joins TRBV10-3 and TRBJ2-5; TRBD2 matches 12 bases. Trimming at V came to 0 bases and at J to 1 base, leaving 3 bases not matched to a gene. Germline V gene lookup returns CDR1 ENHRY and CDR2 SYGVKD. This CDR3 has 17 amino acids. The chain's CDR3 is CAISESRLAGVQETQYF. CDR3 DNA: TGTGCCATCAGTGAGTCCCGACTAGCGGGAGTCCAAGAGACCCAGTACTTC.

This clone was counted many times. J is TRBJ2-7 and V is TRBV7-9, with a tentative D call TRBD1 (7 bases). There are 13 residues in the CDR3. The V end was cut by 6 bases, the J end by 4 bases, with 13 bases between. From germline, CDR1 is SEHNR and CDR2 FQNEAQ (reference sequence). CDR3 sequence: CASSPTGRYEQYF. The CDR3 DNA is TGTGCCAGCAGTCCGACAGGGAGGTACGAGCAGTACTTC.

This clone was seen many times. The genes are TRBV7-6 and TRBJ2-7; TRBD1 agrees at 8 bases. The CDR3 has 15 residues. Germline V gene data show CDR1 as SGHVS and CDR2 as FNYEAQ. The V segment lost 5 bases and the J segment 0 bases; nucleotides outside the gene matches: 6. Written as DNA, the CDR3 is TGTGCCAGCAGCCCGCGGACAGGGAGCTCCTACGAGCAGTACTTC. It yields the protein CASSPRTGSSYEQYF.

The table lists this clone with many counts. The chain is built from TRBV20-1 and TRBJ1-1, with D tentatively TRBD1 (5 bases). This CDR3 has 13 amino acids. The germline V and J ends were trimmed by 0 bases and 7 bases, with 12 bases remaining between them. Per germline, CDR1 DFQATT and CDR2 SNEGSKA (reference sequence). The CDR3 protein is CSARDPTANEAFF. CDR3 in DNA: TGCAGTGCTAGAGACCCGACAGCGAATGAAGCTTTCTTT.

This clone was seen at least ten times. V is TRBV7-8 and J is TRBJ1-5; D unresolved. This CDR3 spans 15 amino acids. Trimming left V 1 base short and J 6 bases short, with 13 bases between. Germline CDR1 and CDR2: SGHVS and FQNEAQ. CDR3 in DNA: TGTGCCAGCAGCTTAGTCAAAAAGCGGGTTCAGCCCCAGCATTTT. This gives the protein CASSLVKKRVQPQHF.

In nucleotides, the CDR3 is TGTGCCTGGAGTGTAAGGCAGACCTACGAGCAGTACTTC. Protein: CAWSVRQTYEQYF. This sequence joins TRBV30 and TRBJ2-7; D is unclear. The CDR3 is 13 amino acids. Trimming took 0 bases from V and 2 from J, leaving 8 bases between them. CDR1 and CDR2 from the germline V gene are GTSNPN and SVGIG (reference sequence).

This clone was counted at least ten times. This chain connects TRBV28 to TRBJ2-1; 12 nucleotides agree with TRBD2. The CDR3 runs 18 residues. Germline CDR1 is MDHEN and CDR2 is SYDVKM. V gave up 7 bases and J gave up 4 bases; unmatched junction bases: 14. CDR3 in DNA: TGTGCCAGCACCTCTCGGGGGCTAGCGGGAGGGCAGTACAATGAGCAGTTCTTC. This sequence encodes CASTSRGLAGGQYNEQFF.

This chain uses TRBV20-1 with TRBJ2-7, with TRBD1 identical over 7 bases. V lost 5 bases and J lost 2; bases outside the gene matches: 9. Germline V gene lookup returns CDR1 DFQATT and CDR2 SNEGSKA (reference sequence). The CDR3 is made up of 14 amino acids. CDR3 loop: CSAETGQQPYEQYF. As DNA, the CDR3 is TGCAGTGCTGAGACGGGACAGCAACCCTACGAGCAGTACTTC.

With respect to this clone: This sequence may be a read error, since a much larger clone differs from it by one base. CDR3 coding DNA: TGCAGTGCAGATCTAGAGGGAGAAGCGTACCAAGAGACCCAGTACTTC. Translation gives CSADLEGEAYQETQYF. The rearrangement uses TRBV20-1 and TRBJ2-5; possible D gene TRBD2, 5 bases. CDR1 is DFQATT, CDR2 SNEGSKA, per germline (reference sequence). The CDR3 is 16 residues long. Between the trimmed V and J ends, which lost 6 bases and 0 bases, there was a span of 20 bases.

The sample holds many counts of this clone. This could be a read error, since a much larger clone is one nucleotide away. The V gene is TRBV6-2 or TRBV6-3, the J gene TRBJ2-1; 12 bases map to TRBD2. In germline, CDR1 is MNHEY, CDR2 SVGEGT. Trimming removed 6 bases from V and 8 bases from J; junction bases left unmatched: 11. The CDR3 loop spans 16 amino acids. CDR3 nucleotides: TGTGCCAGCAGACGTAGGACTAGCGGGGTACGGGATGAGCAGTTCTTC. Protein sequence: CASRRRTSGVRDEQFF.

This clone has ten or more counts. The chain employs TRBV14 and TRBJ2-3; unclear D gene. V lost 4 bases to trimming and J lost 2 bases, with 7 bases between them. Germline loops: CDR1 SGHDN, CDR2 FVKESK. The CDR3 spans 13 residues. The CDR3 sequence is CASSPQLTDTQYF. CDR3 in DNA: TGTGCCAGCAGCCCCCAACTCACAGATACGCAGTATTTT.

In this sample, this clone turned up many times. V is TRBV20-1 and J is TRBJ2-4; maybe TRBD1 (5 bases). Per germline, CDR1 DFQATT and CDR2 SNEGSKA (reference sequence). V lost 3 bases, J lost 1 base, and 19 bases lay in between. This CDR3 region has 17 residues. CDR3 sequence: CSARADRVTDAKNIQYF. In nucleotides, the CDR3 is TGCAGTGCTAGGGCTGACCGGGTGACAGATGCCAAAAACATTCAGTACTTC.

This clone showed up many times. The rearrangement links TRBV28 to TRBJ1-1; perhaps TRBD1 as D (5 bases). Germline CDR1 MDHEN, CDR2 SYDVKM. CDR3 length: 16 amino acids. Between the trimmed V and J ends, which lost 3 bases and 1 base, there was a span of 15 bases. The chain's CDR3 is CASSFTGPPRNTEAFF. The CDR3 region has the DNA TGTGCCAGCAGTTTTACGGGACCTCCTCGGAACACTGAAGCTTTCTTT.

This clone was seen many times. The chain is built from TRBV19 and TRBJ1-1; no clear D. CDR3 length: 14 residues. Germline values: CDR1 LNHDA, CDR2 SQIVND (reference sequence). Trimming pared 5 bases from V and 0 bases from J, leaving 10 bases between. The CDR3 region is CASSPRTVNTEAFF. CDR3 sequence (DNA): TGTGCCAGTAGTCCCCGGACGGTGAACACTGAAGCTTTCTTT.

This clone was seen at least ten times. The V gene is TRBV16, the J gene TRBJ1-1; D call uncertain. V was trimmed by 5 bases and J by 5 bases, leaving 15 bases between them. CDR1 is KGHSY and CDR2 is FQNENV in the germline V gene. The CDR3 is 14 amino acids. This CDR3 is CASSVLGSDTEAFF. Written as DNA, the CDR3 is TGTGCCAGCAGCGTCCTGGGGAGTGATACTGAAGCTTTCTTT.

This clone was detected many times. V and J are TRBV5-1 and TRBJ2-5; TRBD1 might be the D (6 bases). This CDR3 spans 13 amino acids. Germline loops: CDR1 SGHRS, CDR2 YFSETQ. V lost 4 bases to trimming and J lost 3 bases, with 10 bases between them. The CDR3 DNA reads as TGCGCCAGCAGCCGAGGGGGAGAAGAGACCCAGTACTTC. This gives the protein CASSRGGEETQYF.

This clone was found many times. One junction end disagrees with the germline gene, perhaps due to a read error. Other nucleotide sequences from this sample produce the same CDR3. The V and J genes are TRBV20-1 and TRBJ2-5; 7 nucleotides line up with TRBD1. The CDR3 is 17 residues long. The germline CDR1 and CDR2 sequences are DFQATT and SNEGSKA (reference sequence). The CDR3 DNA sequence: TGCAGTGCTAGAGATGGGGACAGTTGGCTATTCCAAGAGACTCAGTACTTC. Amino acid sequence: CSARDGDSWLFQETQYF.

Only a few counts were recorded for this clone. A much more abundant neighbour one base away suggests this may be a read error. Other DNA variants within this sample encode the same CDR3. The rearrangement joins TRBV6-4 to TRBJ1-4; D unresolved. CDR3 length equals 13 residues. CDR1 is MRHNA and CDR2 is SNTAGT in the germline V gene. CDR3 amino acids: CASSQEGGEKLFF. CDR3 DNA sequence: TGTGCCAGCAGTCAGGAGGGCGGTGAAAAACTATTTTTT.

There are a few counts of this clone. The V and J genes are TRBV27 and TRBJ1-1; D remains unclear. Trimming pared 2 bases from V and 1 base from J, leaving 8 bases between. The CDR3 extends over 14 amino acids. CDR1 is MNHEY and CDR2 is SMNVEV in the germline V gene (reference sequence). CDR3 nucleotides: TGTGCCAGCAGTTTACTCGGTGGGAACACTGAAGCTTTCTTT. The encoded protein is CASSLLGGNTEAFF.

This clone has a count of ten or more. The rearrangement links TRBV9 to TRBJ1-5; no firm D call. The CDR3 has 13 amino acids. Looked up from germline, CDR1 is SGDLS and CDR2 is YYNGEE. Trimming removed 3 bases from V and 0 bases from J, with 4 bases in between. The CDR3 loop is CASSAYSNQPQHF. CDR3 in DNA: TGTGCCAGCAGCGCCTATAGCAATCAGCCCCAGCATTTT. Using reference TRBV9 and TRBJ1-5 for the parts outside the CDR3, the full variable domain is DSGVTQTPKHLITATGQRVTLRCSPRSGDLSVYWYQQSLDQGLQFLIQYYNGEERAKGNILERFSAQQFPDLHSELNLSSLELGDSALYFCASSAYSNQPQHFGDGTRLSIL.

This clone has at least ten counts. The gene calls are TRBV6-2 or TRBV6-3 and TRBJ2-5; the D gene is possibly TRBD1 (5 bases). CDR3 length equals 14 residues. Deletions cut 4 bases from V and 2 bases from J, with 11 bases between. CDR1 is MNHEY, CDR2 SVGEGT, per germline. The CDR3 spells CASSSGQEQETQYF. The CDR3 nucleotides are TGTGCCAGCAGTTCTGGACAAGAGCAAGAGACCCAGTACTTC.

This clone was observed many times. The chain employs TRBV28 and TRBJ2-7; TRBD1 matches at 7 bases. V lost 1 base to trimming and J lost 6 bases; unmatched junction nucleotides: 6. The germline V gene has CDR1 MDHEN and CDR2 SYDVKM. The CDR3 runs to 14 residues. CDR3 sequence (DNA): TGTGCCAGCAGTTTATTAGTGGGACAGTCCGAGCAGTACTTC. Its translation: CASSLLVGQSEQYF.

This clone was detected ten times or more. The chain uses TRBV9 and TRBJ2-1; TRBD1 is a possible D gene (6 bases). CDR1 and CDR2 from the germline V gene are SGDLS and YYNGEE. V lost 0 bases to trimming and J lost 4 bases, with 11 bases between them. This CDR3 region has 15 residues. In nucleotides, the CDR3 is TGTGCCAGCAGCGTAGCTTTCGACAGGTACAATGAGCAGTTCTTC. Protein sequence: CASSVAFDRYNEQFF.